Listed below are T cell receptor beta chains from one sample, sequenced in a study of T-cell memory formation after mild COVID-19. TCRdb called the 5' RACE reads again in MiXCR, with one record for every CDR3 protein. The sample yields approximately 180,000 distinct CDR3 sequences, 16% seen once. Sequenced material: PBMCs or a T cell subset sorted from them (not recorded which). Receptors were obtained from an adult woman who had mild COVID-19 (a few samples of this study predate the infection). Cell type and time point are not known. Both conserved end residues are part of each CDR3. D genes are given only for firm matches. Clone size appears in some rows only: once, few, many, or a class for an expanded clone.

clone size	D gene	V gene	J gene	CDR3 DNA	CDR3 protein
.	TRBD2	TRBV5-1	TRBJ2-3	TGCGCCAGCAGCTTCGGTAGGGGAGGGGATACGCAGTATTTT	CASSFGRGGDTQYF
.	.	TRBV9	TRBJ1-2	TGTGCCAGCAGCGTAGATGCAGGGGCGATAGGAGGCTACACCTTC	CASSVDAGAIGGYTF
.	.	TRBV12-3/TRBV12-4	TRBJ2-7	TGTGCCAGCAGTTTCACGGAGATAACCTACGAGCAGTACTTC	CASSFTEITYEQYF
few	.	TRBV24-1	TRBJ1-2	TGTGCCACCAGTGATGGGGGGAACTATGGCTACACCTTC	CATSDGGNYGYTF
.	TRBD1	TRBV6-6	TRBJ2-1	TGTGCCAGCATTCCACGACAGGGCCCCGGCTCGAGCTCCTACAATGAGCAGTTCTTC	CASIPRQGPGSSSYNEQFF
.	TRBD1	TRBV7-9	TRBJ2-5	TGTGCCAGCAGTCCCGGGACAGGGGGCCGTCAAGAGACCCAGTACTTC	CASSPGTGGRQETQYF
many	.	TRBV24-1	TRBJ2-1	TGTGCCACCAGTGACATAGCGGAGAGAGGTGGGCAGTTCTTC	CATSDIAERGGQFF
few	.	TRBV5-5	TRBJ1-5	TGTGCCAGCAGCTTGGTCGCCCGCCTAAGTACCAATCAGCCCCAGCATTTT	CASSLVARLSTNQPQHF
few	TRBD2	TRBV18	TRBJ2-7	TGTGCCAGCTCACCACCCGGACGCGGGGGGCGAGAGCAGTACTTC	CASSPPGRGGREQYF
few	.	TRBV5-1	TRBJ2-1	TGCGCCAGCAGCGTACTGGTCAATGAGCAGTTCTTC	CASSVLVNEQFF
.	TRBD2	TRBV7-7	TRBJ2-1	TGTGCTAGCAGCTTCGGAACTAGCGGACCTTACAATGAGCAGTTCTTC	CASSFGTSGPYNEQFF
.	TRBD1	TRBV29-1	TRBJ2-7	TGCAGCGTTGAAAGGGGGCCCGAGCAGTACTTC	CSVERGPEQYF
.	TRBD2	TRBV6-5	TRBJ2-3	TGTGCCAGCAGTTACGGACTAGCTGCGGGCCAAGATACGCAGTATTTT	CASSYGLAAGQDTQYF
few	.	TRBV4-1	TRBJ2-7	TGCGCCAGCAGCCGAGAACTTGGGGGTTACGAGCAGTACTTC	CASSRELGGYEQYF
.	.	TRBV12-3/TRBV12-4	TRBJ2-7	TGTGCCAGCAATCTGGGGAGCGGATCCTACGAGCAGTACTTC	CASNLGSGSYEQYF
.	.	TRBV5-1	TRBJ2-7	TGCGCCAGCAGCCAGGAAGTGTCCCTCTTCTCCTACGAGCAGTACTTC	CASSQEVSLFSYEQYF
.	.	TRBV7-2	TRBJ1-5	TGTGCCAGCAGCTTTGTCGGACAGAGCAATCAGCCCCAGCATTTT	CASSFVGQSNQPQHF
many	.	TRBV2	TRBJ2-5	TGTGCCAGCACCGCCAGGCGGGGCCGAGAGACCCAGTACTTC	CASTARRGRETQYF
.	.	TRBV7-2	TRBJ2-7	TGTGCCAGCAGCCCGTGGACAAATCCAAAAGCGTACTTC	CASSPWTNPKAYF
few	.	TRBV7-3	TRBJ2-3	TGTGCCAGCAGCTTAGTCGGCTCAAGCACAGATACGCAGTATTTT	CASSLVGSSTDTQYF
few	TRBD2	TRBV20-1	TRBJ2-7	TGCAGTGCTGAGTCTAGCGGGAGGTCCTCCTACGAGCAGTACTTC	CSAESSGRSSYEQYF
many	TRBD2	TRBV6-5	TRBJ2-7	TGTGCCAGCAGTGGACTAGCGGGAGGCAACGAGCAGTACTTC	CASSGLAGGNEQYF
.	.	TRBV10-3	TRBJ2-7	TGTGCCATCAGTGACTCGACAGTCAGGCAGTACTTC	CAISDSTVRQYF
few	.	TRBV20-1	TRBJ1-5	TGCAGTGCTAGAGATACCGGGGTCGATCAGCCCCAGCATTTT	CSARDTGVDQPQHF
few	TRBD1	TRBV10-3	TRBJ2-7	TGTGCCATCAGCGGACAGGTGGTGGGCTCCTACGAGCAGTACTTC	CAISGQVVGSYEQYF
.	TRBD2	TRBV9	TRBJ2-7	TGTGCCAGCAGCGTAGGGTTCCTAGCGGCGACCTACGAGCAGTACTTC	CASSVGFLAATYEQYF
.	.	TRBV5-1	TRBJ1-6	TGCGCCAGCAGCACTCAGAGCTCCTATAATTCACCCCTCCACTTT	CASSTQSSYNSPLHF
.	.	TRBV4-2	TRBJ1-6	TGTGCCAGCAGCCAAGCCGCCATCGGTGGGACCCACAGTTCACCCCTCCACTTT	CASSQAAIGGTHSSPLHF
.	TRBD1	TRBV7-8	TRBJ1-2	TGTGCCAGCAGCTTCGACCGGGACAGGGGATACGGCTACACCTTC	CASSFDRDRGYGYTF
few	.	TRBV7-2	TRBJ2-5	TGTGCCAGCAGCCGCCGGGGGAAGGGGGAGACCCAGTACTTC	CASSRRGKGETQYF
.	.	TRBV12-3/TRBV12-4	TRBJ2-2	TGTGCCAGCAGTTTAGCAGGGGCCACCGGGGAGCTGTTTTTT	CASSLAGATGELFF
.	TRBD1	TRBV9	TRBJ2-2	TGTGCCAGCAGCGTCCGTGGGACAGGGAATCCCGGGGAGCTGTTTTTT	CASSVRGTGNPGELFF
.	TRBD2	TRBV20-1	TRBJ2-3	TGCAGTGCTTATACTAGCGGGGGTCTCACAGATACGCAGTATTTT	CSAYTSGGLTDTQYF
few	.	TRBV7-2	TRBJ2-3	TGTGCCAGCAGCTTACGGTTTAGCACTTCAGATACGCAGTATTTT	CASSLRFSTSDTQYF
.	.	TRBV3-1	TRBJ2-5	TGTGCCAGCAGCCAAGATCGTGTCCGGGGTATGGAGACCCAGTACTTC	CASSQDRVRGMETQYF
.	.	TRBV30	TRBJ2-1	TGTGCCTGGAGTCGGGGCGGCCTCGTGAGCTCCTACAATGAGCAGTTCTTC	CAWSRGGLVSSYNEQFF
few	.	TRBV27	TRBJ2-3	TGTGCCAGCAGTTTCCGGGGGGCTCAAGATACGCAGTATTTT	CASSFRGAQDTQYF
.	TRBD1	TRBV5-1	TRBJ2-3	TGCGCCAGCAGCCTTGGGACAGGACTTAGCACAGATACGCAGTATTTT	CASSLGTGLSTDTQYF
few	.	TRBV18	TRBJ2-7	TGTGCCAGCTCACCAACCTCCGGAAGCACCTACGAGCAGTACTTC	CASSPTSGSTYEQYF
few	TRBD2	TRBV29-1	TRBJ2-7	TGCAGCGTTGAAGTTGGAACGGGAGGGACCTACGAGCAGTACTTC	CSVEVGTGGTYEQYF
few	.	TRBV18	TRBJ2-2	TGTGCCAGCTCACCGGACCGGGGGGAGCTGTTTTTT	CASSPDRGELFF
.	TRBD1	TRBV5-5	TRBJ2-1	TGTGCCAGTTGGGACAGCCTCCCTGGGAATGAGCAGTTCTTC	CASWDSLPGNEQFF
.	.	TRBV3-1	TRBJ2-5	TGTGCCAGCCGCCGTTCTTACGGATCGGCGGGTGGGACCCAGTACTTC	CASRRSYGSAGGTQYF